These 18 T cell receptor beta chains came from one sample sequenced in a study of Ad26.COV2.S vaccination and SARS-CoV-2 variants. Sequenced by immunoSEQ multiplex PCR; TCRdb stores in-frame clones only, minus some. The top ten hold 2.1% of the sample, which has some 340,000 clones, around four fifths seen once. As for treatment: about 20 received Ad26.COV2.S at low or high dose, single or two shots; five or six received placebo; per-sample allocation not given. Samples were taken on day 63 after the first vaccine or placebo injection. The sequences come from peripheral blood, collected in a trial of Ad26.COV2.S vaccine versus placebo. The receptor source for this set is a person between 18 and 65 years old who received the Ad26.COV2.S COVID-19 vaccine or a placebo.

The chain links TRBV27 to TRBJ2-3; the D is unclear. With 3 bases removed from V and 5 bases from J, the gap between germline ends came to 15 bases. CDR3 length: 15 amino acids. Germline lookup yields CDR1 MNHEY and CDR2 SMNVEV (reference sequence). The CDR3 region has the DNA TGTGCCAGCAGTTTGCCCTCATCTCCCTTAGATACGCAGTATTTT. It translates to CASSLPSSPLDTQYF.

This chain links TRBV15 with TRBJ2-5; no clear D gene. Germline V lookup: CDR1 LNHNV, CDR2 YYDKDF (reference sequence). V was clipped by 8 bases and J by 5 bases, with 12 bases between them. This CDR3 is 12 amino acids long. The CDR3 DNA reads TGTGCCACCGTGTGGGGTGGGGAGACCCAGTACTTC. Residues: CATVWGGETQYF.

This clone was counted a single time. This chain uses TRBV6-5 with TRBJ1-5; D gene unclear. The CDR3 has 15 residues. Germline values: CDR1 MNHEY, CDR2 SVGAGI. The germline V and J ends were trimmed by 4 bases and 4 bases, with 14 bases remaining between them. The CDR3 DNA follows: TGTGCCAGCAGTTCGACTGGCTCGGGGAATCAGCCCCAGCATTTT. Encoded protein: CASSSTGSGNQPQHF.

The CDR3 reads CASSPGRLESTDTQYF. The CDR3, as DNA: TGCGCCAGCAGCCCCGGTAGACTAGAGAGCACAGATACGCAGTATTTT. The chain is built from TRBV5-1 and TRBJ2-3, with a weak D call TRBD2 (6 bases). Germline values: CDR1 SGHRS, CDR2 YFSETQ. The CDR3 is made up of 16 amino acids. V was pared by 4 bases and J by 0 bases, with 15 bases between.

A few counts support this clone. The chain couples TRBV5-1 to TRBJ1-6; D gene ambiguous. The CDR3 consists of 16 residues. Germline loops: CDR1 SGHRS, CDR2 YFSETQ. The germline V and J ends were trimmed by 0 bases and 0 bases, with 7 bases remaining between them. CDR3 coding DNA: TGCGCCAGCAGCTTGGACGGGAGCTCCTATAATTCACCCCTCCACTTT. Residues: CASSLDGSSYNSPLHF.

This clone appeared once. Other DNA sequences in this specimen translate into the identical CDR3. The chain has TRBV7-6 and TRBJ1-1, with a possible D match to TRBD1 (5 bases). The V gene's germline CDR1 is SGHVS and CDR2 FNYEAQ. The length of the CDR3 is 14 residues. Deletions cut 1 base from V and 5 bases from J, with 11 bases between. The DNA of the CDR3 is TGTGCCAGCAGCTTAGGGGGCGGGGGTACTGAAGCTTTCTTT. Its protein product is CASSLGGGGTEAFF.

This clone has only a few counts. J is TRBJ2-2 and V is TRBV7-7, with D uncertain. The CDR3 has 13 amino acids. Germline lookup yields CDR1 SSHAT and CDR2 FNYEAQ (reference sequence). Trimming left V 3 bases short and J 1 base short, with 3 bases between. The CDR3 DNA follows: TGTGCCAGCAGCTTGGAGAACACCGGGGAGCTGTTTTTT. It is translated as CASSLENTGELFF.

V is TRBV9 and J is TRBJ1-2; TRBD1 is a possible D gene (5 bases). The CDR3 totals 14 residues. Trimming stripped 4 bases from V and 7 bases from J, with 17 bases between. The germline CDR1 and CDR2 sequences are SGDLS and YYNGEE. CDR3 coding DNA: TGTGCCAGCAGCCATCCCCAGGGCTTGAGTGGCTACACCTTC. This codes for CASSHPQGLSGYTF.

The J gene is TRBJ2-1, the V gene TRBV24-1, with D perhaps matching TRBD1 or TRBD2 (5 bases each). V was pared by 2 bases and J by 0 bases, with 13 bases between. CDR1 and CDR2 (germline): KGHDR, SFDVKD. This CDR3 region has 17 residues. This chain's CDR3 is CATSDYGGRSSYNEQFF. The CDR3, as DNA: TGTGCCACCAGTGATTATGGGGGTCGGAGCTCCTACAATGAGCAGTTCTTC.

The rearrangement links TRBV7-6 to TRBJ1-5; D is ambiguous. V lost 3 bases and J 1 base, leaving 7 bases between the germline ends. The CDR3 extends over 14 amino acids. The germline V gene encodes CDR1 SGHVS and CDR2 FNYEAQ. CDR3 nucleotides: TGTGCCAGCAGCTTTGGCCCGAGCAATCAGCCCCAGCATTTT. It translates to CASSFGPSNQPQHF.

This clone came up a few times. This chain links TRBV7-9 with TRBJ1-1, with D maybe TRBD1 (6 bases). Trimming shortened V by 5 bases and J by 3 bases, and 22 bases separated the two germline ends. Germline V gives CDR1 SEHNR, CDR2 FQNEAQ (reference sequence). The CDR3 extends over 17 amino acids. The CDR3 sequence: CASSPGVTQHLYTEAFF. The CDR3 coding sequence is TGTGCCAGCAGCCCAGGGGTCACACAGCATCTTTACACTGAAGCTTTCTTT.

The genes are TRBV29-1 and TRBJ1-2; D unresolved. The CDR3 is 12 residues long. The ends were cut back, 3 bases at V and 2 bases at J, with 7 bases in the middle. Germline CDR1 SQVTM, CDR2 ANQGSEA. CDR3 sequence: CSVERGNYGYTF. CDR3 sequence (DNA): TGCAGCGTTGAGAGAGGCAACTATGGCTACACCTTC.

The gene calls are TRBV5-3 and TRBJ2-5; TRBD2 might be the D (7 bases). TRBV5-3 is an ORF; its function is uncertain. This CDR3 spans 14 amino acids. The germline V and J ends were trimmed by 4 bases and 5 bases, with 15 bases remaining between them. The CDR3 here is CARSPHGGPETQYF. For the CDR3, the DNA is TGTGCCAGAAGCCCCCACGGGGGGCCTGAGACCCAGTACTTC.

The J gene is TRBJ2-1, the V gene TRBV3-1 (or the pseudogene TRBV3-2); 8 bases map to TRBD2. From germline, CDR1 is LGHDT and CDR2 YNNKEL (reference sequence). The CDR3 has 17 residues. V trimming: 0 bases; J trimming: 6 bases; junction bases outside the gene matches: 10. CDR3 region: CASSQDPGGGGGNEQFF. The CDR3 DNA reads as TGTGCCAGCAGCCAAGATCCGGGGGGGGGTGGCGGCAATGAGCAGTTCTTC.

The V and J genes are TRBV4-2 and TRBJ1-2; D is unclear. The ends were cut back, 0 bases at V and 2 bases at J, with 7 bases in the middle. This CDR3 is built from 14 residues. The germline gives CDR1 LGHNA, CDR2 YNFKEQ. CDR3 sequence reads: CASSQETSNYGYTF. The CDR3 region has the DNA TGTGCCAGCAGCCAAGAGACGTCAAACTATGGCTACACCTTC.

This clone has just one count. The chain recombines TRBV5-1 with TRBJ2-2; 11 positions agree with TRBD1. The germline V gene encodes CDR1 SGHRS and CDR2 YFSETQ. CDR3 length: 17 amino acids. J gave up 5 bases and V 1 base, and 7 bases lay outside the gene matches. The DNA of the CDR3 is TGCGCCAGCAGCTTGAATAGTGGGACAGGGGGTACCGGGGAGCTGTTTTTT. It codes for CASSLNSGTGGTGELFF.

This clone was detected only once. The chain joins TRBV3-1 (or the pseudogene TRBV3-2) to TRBJ2-5, with D perhaps TRBD2 (6 bases). Germline V gives CDR1 LGHDT, CDR2 YNNKEL (reference sequence). The V end lost 4 bases, the J end lost 7 bases, and 19 bases lay between the germline ends. This CDR3 contains 15 residues. The CDR3 nucleotides are TGTGCCAGCAGCCCGGCGACAGCGACTAGGGCGACCCAGTACTTC. Amino acids: CASSPATATRATQYF.

A single count supports this clone. This sequence joins TRBV11-3 and TRBJ2-7; 7 positions match TRBD1. Unmatched junction bases numbered 8, after V lost 1 base and J lost 5 bases. The CDR3 sequence is 15 residues long. CDR1 and CDR2 from the germline V gene are SGHNT and YENEEA. This CDR3 is CASSLVLDRFHEQYF. CDR3 coding DNA: TGTGCCAGCAGCTTAGTATTGGACAGGTTCCACGAGCAGTACTTC.